Each of the 16 T cell receptor beta chains below was sequenced from the same sample in a study of shared clonotypes between healthy human individuals. Profiled with immunoSEQ multiplex PCR; TCRdb holds only in-frame clones, not every one. The sample carries 950,000 to 1,300,000 clones, around 74% recorded once. Sequenced: memory CD4+ T cells sorted from blood. As to subset: CD45RA-negative fraction. Source of these receptors: a young man in good health.

The gene calls are TRBV14 and TRBJ1-6; the D gene is possibly TRBD1 (5 bases). Trimming cost V 5 bases and J 6 bases, with 8 bases left between them. Germline V CDR1 and CDR2: SGHDN, FVKESK. The CDR3 runs 13 residues. CDR3 nucleotide sequence: TGTGCCAGCAGCGACAGATTTAATTCACCCCTCCACTTT. Translated, it gives CASSDRFNSPLHF.

This chain joins TRBV6-5 and TRBJ1-5, with TRBD1 matching 10 bases. The germline V gene encodes CDR1 MNHEY and CDR2 SVGAGI. CDR3 length: 14 amino acids. V gave up 5 bases and J gave up 6 bases; unmatched junction bases: 4. The chain's CDR3 is CASSRDRGSQPQHF. CDR3 nucleotides: TGTGCCAGCAGTCGGGACAGGGGAAGTCAGCCCCAGCATTTT.

This clone was seen more than once but under ten times. The J gene is TRBJ2-2, the V gene TRBV2; D unclear. V was shortened by 7 bases and J by 2 bases, with 14 bases between the two germline ends. The CDR3 extends over 15 amino acids. CDR1 SNHLY and CDR2 FYNNEI come from the germline V gene. For the CDR3, the DNA is TGTGCCAGCACCGGCAAACTGACCAACACCGGGGAGCTGTTTTTT. Translation: CASTGKLTNTGELFF.

The V and J genes are TRBV7-2 and TRBJ2-1, with 15 bases identical to TRBD2. V shed 2 bases and J 8 bases; nucleotides not matched to a gene: 7. The CDR3 sequence is 17 residues long. Germline V gene lookup returns CDR1 SGHTA and CDR2 FQGNSA. The DNA of the CDR3 is TGTGCCAGCAGCTTAAGGGGACTAGCGGGAGGTAAAGATGAGCAGTTCTTC. As protein: CASSLRGLAGGKDEQFF. The complete variable domain, with remaining parts taken from reference TRBV7-2 and TRBJ2-1, reads GAGVSQSPSNKVTEKGKDVELRCDPISGHTALYWYRQSLGQGLEFLIYFQGNSAPDKSGLPSDRFSAERTGGSVSTLTIQRTQQEDSAVYLCASSLRGLAGGKDEQFFGPGTRLTVL.

This rearrangement joins TRBV19 to TRBJ2-4, with a weak D call TRBD2 (6 bases). Germline V lookup: CDR1 LNHDA, CDR2 SQIVND (reference sequence). V was cut by 10 bases and J by 9 bases, with 22 bases left in between. The CDR3 length is 14 residues. The CDR3 DNA sequence: TGTGCCATATTCGAGGAGGGTCTGCATACCATTCAGTACTTC. The encoded protein is CAIFEEGLHTIQYF.

The rearrangement joins TRBV15 to TRBJ2-3, with TRBD2 identical over 12 bases. V trimming: 0 bases; J trimming: 4 bases; junction bases outside the gene matches: 5. The CDR3 spans 17 residues. Germline CDR1 and CDR2: LNHNV and YYDKDF (reference sequence). The CDR3 spells CATSRDMTSGSPDTQYF. CDR3 sequence (DNA): TGTGCCACCAGCAGAGATATGACTAGCGGGAGTCCAGATACGCAGTATTTT.

The V call is TRBV30, the J call TRBJ1-2; 8 bases fit TRBD1. The CDR3 is 14 residues long. The germline CDR1 and CDR2 sequences are GTSNPN and SVGIG (reference sequence). With 5 bases clipped from V and 0 bases from J, the junction kept 5 bases outside the gene matches. The CDR3 loop reads CAWARGLSNYGYTF. For the CDR3, the DNA is TGTGCCTGGGCCAGGGGGCTCTCTAACTATGGCTACACCTTC.

In regard to this clone: The identical CDR3 is also encoded by other nucleotide sequences in the sample. The genes are TRBV19 and TRBJ2-7, with D unclear. Trimming removed 3 bases from V and 4 bases from J, with 4 bases in between. This CDR3 has 11 amino acids. CDR1 and CDR2 from the germline V gene are LNHDA and SQIVND (reference sequence). The CDR3 sequence: CASSIGYEQYF. The CDR3 nucleotides are TGTGCCAGTAGTATTGGATACGAGCAGTACTTC.

V usage is TRBV6-5 and J usage is TRBJ2-7; D unresolved. The CDR3 runs 13 residues. Trimming took 2 bases from V and 3 from J, leaving 8 bases between them. The germline CDR1 and CDR2 sequences are MNHEY and SVGAGI. Here the CDR3 DNA reads TGTGCCAGCAGTTACCGGCAGGACTACGAGCAGTACTTC. Translation gives CASSYRQDYEQYF.

This chain uses TRBV11-2 with TRBJ1-2; TRBD1 agrees at 8 bases. Trimming at V came to 3 bases and at J to 9 bases, leaving 9 bases not matched to a gene. CDR1 SGHAT and CDR2 FQNNGV come from the germline V gene. The CDR3 has 14 residues. CDR3 sequence reads: CASSFSGGGMSYTF. CDR3 coding DNA: TGTGCCAGCAGCTTTTCAGGGGGCGGAATGAGCTACACCTTC.

Note on this clone: One end of the junction does not line up with germline, which may come from a read error. The chain employs TRBV4-1 and TRBJ1-1; D remains ambiguous. The CDR3 length is 12 residues. Looked up from germline, CDR1 is MGHRA and CDR2 is YSYEKL. CDR3 sequence (DNA): TGCGCCAGCAGCCAAGAGGTGGGGAAAGTGGGCTTT. Amino acid sequence: CASSQEVGKVGF.

The V call is TRBV4-1, the J call TRBJ1-4; no reliable D call. The germline gives CDR1 MGHRA, CDR2 YSYEKL. The CDR3 length is 16 residues. Trimming stripped 0 bases from V and 0 bases from J, with 8 bases between. CDR3 coding DNA: TGCGCCAGCAGCCAAGATGTCAGTGCAACTAATGAAAAACTGTTTTTT. Residues: CASSQDVSATNEKLFF.

This clone was counted ten times or more. This rearrangement joins TRBV2 to TRBJ1-6; 7 nucleotides align to TRBD1. The ends lost 4 bases at V and 9 bases at J; junction bases unmatched: 6. Germline CDR1 and CDR2: SNHLY and FYNNEI. This CDR3 spans 14 amino acids. CDR3 sequence: CASSGQGGVSPLHF. CDR3 coding DNA: TGTGCCAGCAGTGGACAGGGAGGGGTTTCACCCCTCCACTTT.

As concerns this clone: Other DNA sequences in this sample translate to the same CDR3. The rearrangement joins TRBV28 to TRBJ2-5; TRBD2 aligns across 9 bases. The CDR3 totals 15 residues. Looked up from germline, CDR1 is MDHEN and CDR2 is SYDVKM. Trimming removed 2 bases from V and 5 bases from J; junction bases left unmatched: 6. The DNA of the CDR3 is TGTGCCAGCAGTTTAGGCTTAGCGGGGGTTGAGACCCAGTACTTC. This encodes CASSLGLAGVETQYF. The full variable domain, rest sourced from reference TRBV28 and TRBJ2-5, is DVKVTQSSRYLVKRTGEKVFLECVQDMDHENMFWYRQDPGLGLRLIYFSYDVKMKEKGDIPEGYSVSREKKERFSLILESASTNQTSMYLCASSLGLAGVETQYFGPGTRLLVL.

This chain links TRBV27 with TRBJ2-2; D gene ambiguous. This CDR3 has 11 residues. Germline lookup yields CDR1 MNHEY and CDR2 SMNVEV (reference sequence). Trimming cost V 8 bases and J 6 bases, with 7 bases left between them. The CDR3 loop is CASLVAGELFF. The CDR3 nucleotides read TGTGCCAGCCTGGTGGCCGGGGAGCTGTTTTTT.

The chain has TRBV6-6 and TRBJ1-4, with D possibly matching TRBD1 (5 bases). CDR3 size: 13 residues. The V gene's germline CDR1 is MNHNY and CDR2 SVGAGI (reference sequence). Trimming cost V 6 bases and J 4 bases, with 9 bases left between them. CDR3 nucleotides: TGTGCCAGCAGCGCAGGGTATAATGAAAAACTGTTTTTT. It codes for CASSAGYNEKLFF.